These T cell receptor beta chains were read from a single sample in a study of T cell repertoires in cytomegalovirus infection. In TCRdb, the reads were re-called with MiXCR into one record per CDR3 protein. The sample contains roughly 600,000 distinct CDR3 sequences, more than 20% of which appear only once. Input material: CD8+ T cells from PBMCs. These receptors were taken from a human donor in good health (CMV status not recorded). Some clones in this sample may be carry-over from other donors' samples. Both conserved end residues are part of each CDR3. A D gene is named only where the DNA matches it firmly. Size is omitted from some rows. Given values are once, few, many or a class for expanded clones.

size	V	D	J	DNA	CDR3
few	TRBV11-2	TRBD1	TRBJ2-3	TGTGCCAGCAGCTTAAGGCCCGGACAGGGCACAGATACGCAGTATTTT	CASSLRPGQGTDTQYF
.	TRBV25-1	.	TRBJ2-2	TGTGCCAGCAGTGAACCGGGAAGGGTAAACACCGGGGAGCTGTTTTTT	CASSEPGRVNTGELFF
.	TRBV2	.	TRBJ2-1	TGTGCCAGCAGTACTATCGAACTCAGGGTTGAGCAGTTCTTC	CASSTIELRVEQFF
.	TRBV2	.	TRBJ2-3	TGTGCCAGCCCTGTTTCGACAGATACGCAGTATTTT	CASPVSTDTQYF
.	TRBV2	.	TRBJ2-3	TGTGCCAGCACCTTGCGGGCGAGCACAGATACGCAGTATTTT	CASTLRASTDTQYF
once	TRBV7-3	.	TRBJ2-7	TGTGCCAGCAGCTTAGGTGGATCCCGCTCCGACGAGCAGTGCTTC	CASSLGGSRSDEQCF
many	TRBV25-1	.	TRBJ1-5	TGTGCCAGCAGTGACAACGGGAGAGAAACGCCTAAAAATCAGCCCCAGCATTTT	CASSDNGRETPKNQPQHF
.	TRBV7-3	.	TRBJ2-1	TGTGCCAGCAGCTTAACTCCTTTTGGCGACAATGAGCAGTTCTTC	CASSLTPFGDNEQFF
once	TRBV7-9	TRBD1	TRBJ2-2	TGTGCCAGCAGTTTTCGGACAGGGAGTACCCGGGAGCTGTCTTTT	CASSFRTGSTRELSF
.	TRBV6-2/TRBV6-3	.	TRBJ2-5	TGTGCCAGCTCCGCGCGACAACAAGAGACCCAGTACTTC	CASSARQQETQYF
many	TRBV4-3	.	TRBJ2-1	TGCGCCAGCAGCCAAGATTGGGGTGGGGGGCTGAGTGAGCAGTTCTTC	CASSQDWGGGLSEQFF
few	TRBV6-2/TRBV6-3	.	TRBJ2-3	TGTGCCAGCAGTTACGACCGAGGGGTCCCAGATACGCAGTATTTT	CASSYDRGVPDTQYF
.	TRBV6-5	.	TRBJ1-2	TGTGCCAGCAGTTACGACTCGAAGACTATAGACTATGGCTACACCTTC	CASSYDSKTIDYGYTF
.	TRBV6-6	TRBD2	TRBJ2-1	TGTGCCAGCAGTTACTCAGAGGCTAGCGGGAGCTCCTACAATGAGCAGTTCTTC	CASSYSEASGSSYNEQFF
.	TRBV4-1	.	TRBJ1-1	TGCGCCAGCAGCCAAAGCAGGGACTCAGCTGAAGCTTTCTTT	CASSQSRDSAEAFF
.	TRBV12-3/TRBV12-4	TRBD2	TRBJ2-5	TGTGCCGGCAGCCCTAGCGGGGGGGAAGAGACCCAGTACTTC	CAGSPSGGEETQYF
many	TRBV7-2	.	TRBJ2-1	TGTGCCAGCAGCTTATCGGACAGAGATAGGTACAATGAGCAGTTCTTC	CASSLSDRDRYNEQFF
.	TRBV4-1	TRBD2	TRBJ2-1	TGCGCCAGCAGCCTTAGCGGGGGGCCCGCCTACAATGAGCAGTTCTTC	CASSLSGGPAYNEQFF
.	TRBV7-9	.	TRBJ1-2	TGTGCCAGCAGCTTAACTGGGACACAAATTCTCTATGGCTACACCTTC	CASSLTGTQILYGYTF
few	TRBV12-3/TRBV12-4	TRBD2	TRBJ2-3	TGTGCCAGCAGTTTTCGACTCGGGCAGCGGGGGCGAGAAACTAGCACAGATACGCAGTATTTT	CASSFRLGQRGRETSTDTQYF
.	TRBV7-2	.	TRBJ1-1	TGTGCCAGCAGTTCCCTTGGGGGGAACACTGAAGCTTTCTTT	CASSSLGGNTEAFF
few	TRBV4-1	TRBD1	TRBJ1-1	TGCGCCAGCAGCTGGACCGGGACAGGGGACACTGAAGCTTTCTTT	CASSWTGTGDTEAFF
.	TRBV5-5	.	TRBJ2-5	TGTGCCAGCAGCCCCAGATTAAACCAAGAGACCCAGTACTTC	CASSPRLNQETQYF
.	TRBV4-1	.	TRBJ2-1	TGCGCCAGCAGCCTCAAAAGGAGCGGAACCTACAATGAGCAGTTCTTC	CASSLKRSGTYNEQFF
.	TRBV25-1	.	TRBJ2-6	TGTGCCAGCAGTGAATATCTAGGCACTGGGGCCAACGTCCTGACTTTC	CASSEYLGTGANVLTF
many	TRBV7-6	.	TRBJ1-1	TGTGCCAGCAGCCAAAAGGTGGGGGCTGAAGCTTTCTTT	CASSQKVGAEAFF
.	TRBV18	.	TRBJ2-4	TGTGCCAGCTCACCAGAGGAAGCCAAAAACATTCAGTACTTC	CASSPEEAKNIQYF
few	TRBV6-6	.	TRBJ2-7	TGTGCCAGCAAGGCAGGAGCTTTCGACGAGCAGTACTTC	CASKAGAFDEQYF
.	TRBV28	.	TRBJ1-4	TGTGCCGGCGGTCACGGGTCGGAGTGGAGGGGGAGTGAAAAACTGTTTTTT	CAGGHGSEWRGSEKLFF
few	TRBV2	TRBD1	TRBJ2-5	TGTGCCAGCAGCCACCGGGACAGGGGAGGGTGGTACCAAGAGACCCAGTACTTC	CASSHRDRGGWYQETQYF
.	TRBV18	TRBD1	TRBJ2-5	TGTGCCAGCTCACCTACTTCGCTTTCGGACAGGGACGAAGAGACCCAGTACTTC	CASSPTSLSDRDEETQYF
many	TRBV7-8	.	TRBJ1-5	TGTGCCAGCAGCTCCGCCGGCGGTGGCGGGGTCGGGCAGCCCCAGCATTTT	CASSSAGGGGVGQPQHF
.	TRBV7-9	.	TRBJ2-1	TGTGCCAGCAGACCGACCCCGGGACCGGCGGATGAGCAGTTCTTC	CASRPTPGPADEQFF
few	TRBV6-5	TRBD1	TRBJ2-1	TGTGCCAGCAGTTCCACAGGGGTGGACTTAGGGAAGTTCTTC	CASSSTGVDLGKFF
.	TRBV2	.	TRBJ1-3	TGTGCCAGCATCAAGAACAGATCTGGAAACACCATATATTTT	CASIKNRSGNTIYF
.	TRBV12-3/TRBV12-4	.	TRBJ2-2	TGTGCCAGCAGTTTTAGGACGGGGGCTAACACCGGGGAGCTGTTTTTT	CASSFRTGANTGELFF
many	TRBV29-1	.	TRBJ1-2	TGCAGCGCTAGTACGACCTCAGGAGGCTACACCTTC	CSASTTSGGYTF
.	TRBV28	TRBD1	TRBJ2-1	TGTGCCAGCAGTTCGGGACAGTTCTACAATGAGCAGTTCTTC	CASSSGQFYNEQFF
many	TRBV10-2	.	TRBJ1-4	TGCGCCAGCAGTGAAGGCGGCCGGGGTAATGAAAAACTGTTTTTT	CASSEGGRGNEKLFF